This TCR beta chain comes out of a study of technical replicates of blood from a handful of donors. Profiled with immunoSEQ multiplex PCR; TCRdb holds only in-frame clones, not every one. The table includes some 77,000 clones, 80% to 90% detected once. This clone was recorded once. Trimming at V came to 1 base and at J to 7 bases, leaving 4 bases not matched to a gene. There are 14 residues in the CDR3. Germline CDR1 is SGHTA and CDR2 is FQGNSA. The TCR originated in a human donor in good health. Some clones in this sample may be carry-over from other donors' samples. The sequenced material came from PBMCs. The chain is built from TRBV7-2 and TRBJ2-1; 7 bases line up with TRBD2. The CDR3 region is CASSLGGTKNEQFF. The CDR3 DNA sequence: TGTGCCAGCAGCTTAGGAGGGACTAAAAATGAGCAGTTCTTC.